Listed here is a single TCR beta chain. The data were taken from a study of patients and donors after allogeneic stem cell transplantation. TCRdb re-analysed the RT-PCR reads in MiXCR, keeping a single row per CDR3 protein. The table records about a million distinct CDR3 sequences, roughly 17% of them present only once. With 6 bases removed from V and 4 bases from J, the gap between germline ends came to 10 bases. This CDR3 region has 13 residues. CDR1 and CDR2 (germline): LNHNV, YYDKDF (reference sequence). This sequence originates from a human donor who was either an allogeneic HSCT recipient or a stem cell or donor lymphocyte infusion donor (not recorded which). It is not recorded whose cells these are; they may come from a transplant donor. The material sequenced was blood, either unsorted or a sorted T cell fraction (not recorded which). The gene calls are TRBV15 and TRBJ2-1; TRBD1 is a possible D gene (5 bases). CDR3 sequence reads: CATRADTYNEQFF. The CDR3 DNA sequence: TGTGCCACCAGGGCGGACACGTACAATGAGCAGTTCTTC.